This T cell receptor (beta chain) emerged from a study of blood T cell repertoires in COVID-19. Profiled with immunoSEQ multiplex PCR; TCRdb holds only in-frame clones, not every one. The sample holds roughly 250,000 clones, around 80% seen once. The germline gives CDR1 LNHDA, CDR2 SQIVND (reference sequence). The CDR3 covers 15 residues. This clone was counted between two and nine times. The TCR was taken from a man aged 40-49 years with active or convalescent COVID-19. Sequences were obtained from peripheral blood. The chain combines TRBV19 with TRBJ1-5; TRBD1 agrees at 9 bases. The CDR3 nucleotides read TGTGCAAGTGGACAGGGGCAGCTTAGCAATCAGCCCCAGCATTTT. This gives the protein CASGQGQLSNQPQHF.